This TCR beta chain was documented in a study of beta chain features in type 1 diabetes (dated by TCRdb to the late 2010s). About the full investigation: Mean age, gender distribution, total cell number and subset yield did not differ between patients and healthy donors. A total of 100 million to 140 million sorted cells were examined across all samples, and the number of cells per subset was strongly correlated with RNA yield. The study compared the TCRB repertoires of sorted circulating CD4+ T cell subsets in recently diagnosed type 1 diabetes patients with those in matched healthy donors. Regulatory and stem cell-like memory subsets were obtained from only 8 patients and roughly eight healthy donors, while naive and central memory subsets were obtained from all 28 donors.

The entire isolated RNA was reverse transcribed using the High Capacity cDNA Reverse Transcription Kit, and thus expressed TCRB transcripts were sequenced. Deep immunoSEQ sequencing was performed on naive, central memory and regulatory T cell samples, with an average of roughly 3.6 million total reads per sample. Sorted cells were lysed in RLT buffer and RNA was extracted with DNase-treated RNeasy Micro or Mini kits, depending on cell number. Each cell subset was processed on its own to prevent cross-contamination, while patient and healthy donor samples were processed together. Using the immunoSEQ multiplex PCR, TCRB sequences were amplified from cDNA into 87-bp fragments spanning the CDR3 region. Sequencing of the amplicons was performed on the Illumina HiSeq platform. In the authors' own workflow: Synthetic template baselines were used to correct PCR bias computationally, reads within Hamming distance 2 were collapsed, and singletons that could not be merged were discarded. By aligning reads against IMGT, V, D and J genes, CDR3 length, and insertions or deletions at six rearrangement sites were assigned. Within each subset, clonotype counts were normalized to the number of sorted cells before true diversity and Gini coefficients were calculated with the tcR R package. The overlap coefficient, calculated on TCRB nucleotide sequences, was used to measure repertoire sharing. TCRdb limited this immuneACCESS table to in-frame rearrangements with V and J called. A share of clones is missing; checked studies link under half to unresolved V genes, and the rest is unexplained. The V and J calls and clone size come from that table; D and trimming were worked out from the DNA. This sample gives 20,000 to 25,000 clones in total; 69% of them show up just once. The ten most abundant clones make up 4.2% of the sample.

This clone came up a few times. Its recognized antigen is unknown. Per-nucleotide qualities are absent, and no much larger clonotype sits a single base away. General study outcomes and caveats: Because cDNA was sequenced instead of genomic DNA, highly expressing activated cells could be over-represented, though the groups showed no difference in activation or CD3 levels. A moderate but significant shortening of TCRB CDR3 length was observed in type 1 diabetes patients in all four CD4+ subsets. Fewer insertions and more nucleotide deletions at VDJ recombination sites were observed in patients with type 1 diabetes, implying thymic rearrangement abnormalities. Naive, central memory and regulatory TCRB repertoires appeared to be more similar among patients than among healthy donors. Only small numbers of individuals were included in the HLA sub-analyses, which left unresolved whether HLA type had any influence on TCRB rearrangement. PCR may preferentially amplify shorter templates, but because patient and control samples were amplified and corrected together, any resulting skew would affect both groups equally.

Each donor gave one peripheral blood draw, approximately 120 mL on average, collected into heparinised tubes. A BD FACSAria II and a panel including CD45RO, CCR7, CD25, CD127, CD95 and CD27 were used to sort naive, central memory, regulatory and stem cell-like memory CD4+ T cells. Every sorted population had a purity above 98%. PBMCs were separated immediately by Lymphoprep density gradient centrifugation and were stained directly, without being cultured. To minimize batch effects, samples were stained and sorted in pairs, one healthy donor with one patient per experiment. This sequence originates from a man in his late teens or twenties with type 1 diabetes. The source material was Tregs from blood. This specimen's cell subset or site label, interpreted: regulatory CD4+ T cells.

The CDR3 protein: CASGGAGRGNEKLFF. The DNA sequence is TGTGCCAGCGGGGGAGCGGGACGGGGGAATGAAAAACTGTTTTTT. The V gene is TRBV28 and the J gene is TRBJ1-4, with a weak D call of TRBD1 (5 bases match). The CDR3 covers 15 residues, taking in both the cysteine and the phenylalanine. Only the CDR3 part of the read is kept: 45 bases, read in frame from the first base. Reading the germline V gene gives CDR1 MDHEN and CDR2 SYDVKM. V is shortened by 8 bases, J by 5 bases, and the region joining them spans 18 bases.